The 5 T cell receptor beta chains below all came from one sample that was sequenced in a study of T cells expressing NK-cell markers. TCRdb re-called the 5' RACE reads and catalogs CDR3 proteins one per entry, DNA excluded. This repertoire includes about 390,000 distinct CDR3 sequences. Sequenced material: blood T cells: a sorted CD56 or NKG2C T cell subset, CD4+ or CD8+ T cells, or bulk PBMC T cells (not recorded which). These receptors all stem from a woman aged 50 to 60 in good health.

This sequence joins TRBV3-1 and TRBJ1-6; TCRdb calls TRBD1, which cannot be checked without DNA. Germline-derived CDR1 and CDR2 are LGHDT and YNNKEL (reference sequence). This CDR3 contains 17 residues. The CDR3 sequence is CASSHWRPRDTSSPLHF.

The chain recombines TRBV29-1 with TRBJ2-1; TCRdb designates TRBD2, a call that cannot be tested without DNA. CDR1 and CDR2 from the germline V gene are SQVTM and ANQGSEA. CDR3 length: 14 amino acids. The CDR3 sequence: CSVAAGGWAGEQFF.

The J gene is TRBJ2-3, the V gene TRBV19; with no DNA, the TCRdb D assignment of TRBD2 cannot be verified. This CDR3 comprises 16 residues. CDR1 is LNHDA, CDR2 SQIVND, per germline (reference sequence). The CDR3: CASSPFLAGTTDTQYF. The full variable domain, rest sourced from reference TRBV19 and TRBJ2-3, is DGGITQSPKYLFRKEGQNVTLSCEQNLNHDAMYWYRQDPGQGLRLIYYSQIVNDFQKGDIAEGYSVSREKKESFPLTVTSAQKNPTAFYLCASSPFLAGTTDTQYFGPGTRLTVL.

V is TRBV12-3 or TRBV12-4 and J is TRBJ2-5; TCRdb's assignment of TRBD2 cannot be checked, as there is no DNA. The CDR3 is 11 amino acids. The CDR3: CASSPGTRMYF.

The chain combines TRBV5-1 with TRBJ2-3; the D call of TRBD2 rests on TCRdb alone, since no DNA is present to check it. CDR1 and CDR2 (germline): SGHRS, YFSETQ. This CDR3 has 15 residues. The CDR3 region is CASRGTAAITDTQYF.